This T cell receptor beta chain was recorded in a study of blood T cell repertoires in COVID-19 (TCRdb year 2020). With regard to the full study: Collaborator samples came from the United States, Italy and Spain and covered acute and convalescent phases of COVID-19. Nearly every sample came with metadata listing a de-identified subject ID, COVID-19 status, age in years and sex. The material from the prospective study consisted of cDNA or gDNA derived from T cells, B-cell-depleted T cells, or PBMCs. The dataset comprised deeply sampled blood TCRbeta repertoires from subjects exposed to, actively infected with, or recovered from COVID-19. Where available, HLA class I and class II types were obtained from metadata supplied by the sample provider rather than from assay-based typing. The repertoires were released in a freely available public database intended as a resource for research on the immune response to SARS-CoV-2. Samples came from the ongoing ImmuneRACE study (first 160 participants) plus 1,254 subjects from 6 global collaborators. The study at large found these results: The amount of clinical and demographic metadata varied by source and participant and was provided uncurated.

TCRbeta CDR3 regions were amplified from genomic DNA using the immunoSEQ Assay, a bias-controlled multiplex PCR. In the authors' own workflow: The number of nucleated cells in each sample was estimated from the amplification of reference gene primers within the assay. To quantify the absolute abundance of each unique TCRbeta CDR3 rearrangement, sequence reads were collapsed and filtered. For each sample, productive Simpson clonality was calculated as the square root of Simpson's diversity index across productive rearrangements. Not all clones reach the TCRdb copy of this immuneACCESS table, which keeps in-frame sequences only. Checked studies attribute under half of the gap to unresolved V genes and leave the rest unexplained. V and J calls and clone size come straight from that table; D and trimming were deduced from the DNA. Here the sample has 180,000 or so clones; around 87% occur a single time. 0.99% of the sample is taken by the ten largest.

Each collaborating institution followed its own protocols to collect whole blood in K2EDTA tubes. For TCRbeta analysis, collaborator samples were shipped as frozen whole blood, as isolated PBMCs, or as DNA extracted from either sample type. V gives up 4 bases and J gives up 0 bases, and the segment between their germline ends measures 13 bases. The CDR3 spans 16 residues, from the cysteine through the phenylalanine. Of the read, only the CDR3 DNA is kept; its 48 bases are in frame from base 1. From a lookup of the germline V gene (reference sequence), CDR1 and CDR2 are SGHAT and FQDESV. As concerns this clone: Which antigen it targets is not known. Per-base qualities were not stored, and no clone one base away is much larger.

This clonotype originated in a man younger than 35 with acute or convalescent COVID-19. The chain joins TRBV11-1 to TRBJ1-3; the D gene is perhaps TRBD1, on 5 matching bases. Sequencing was carried out using peripheral blood. At the DNA level, the sequence is TGTGCCAGCAGCTCTCCTGGGGCCACCTCTGGAAACACCATATATTTT. Its protein is CASSSPGATSGNTIYF.